A selection of T cell receptor beta chains follows, all from one sample in a study of blood T cell repertoires in COVID-19. The repertoire was sequenced with immunoSEQ multiplex PCR; TCRdb's copy has only in-frame clones and lacks some. The table records 68,000 or so clones, about 91% of them present only once. Material for sequencing was peripheral blood. The receptors here all came from a woman between 65 and 79 years old with acute or convalescent COVID-19. Each CDR3 is given with its conserved first and last residue. Fields, in order: D gene, clone size, V gene, J gene, CDR3 protein, CDR3 DNA. The D gene is left open where the match is weak. The listing skips clone size in some rows; elsewhere it reads once, few, many or a size class.

d_gene: .
abundance: .
v_gene: TRBV7-8
j_gene: TRBJ2-7
CDR3aa: CASSLVSGGVYEQYF
CDR3nt: TGTGCCAGCAGCTTAGTGTCTGGCGGCGTCTACGAGCAGTACTTC

d_gene: TRBD2
abundance: .
v_gene: TRBV7-2
j_gene: TRBJ2-7
CDR3aa: CASSLAVTSGHYEQYF
CDR3nt: TGTGCCAGCAGCTTAGCCGTGACTAGCGGTCATTACGAGCAGTACTTC

d_gene: .
abundance: few
v_gene: TRBV7-2
j_gene: TRBJ1-4
CDR3aa: CASSLWGQVNEKLFF
CDR3nt: TGTGCCAGCAGCTTATGGGGGCAGGTTAATGAAAAACTGTTTTTT

d_gene: .
abundance: .
v_gene: TRBV28
j_gene: TRBJ1-1
CDR3aa: CASTPPTVMNTEAFF
CDR3nt: TGTGCCAGCACCCCTCCGACAGTGATGAACACTGAAGCTTTCTTT

d_gene: .
abundance: few
v_gene: TRBV27
j_gene: TRBJ1-1
CDR3aa: CASRGNGYTEAFF
CDR3nt: TGTGCCAGCAGAGGTAACGGGTACACTGAAGCTTTCTTT

d_gene: TRBD1
abundance: .
v_gene: TRBV6-1
j_gene: TRBJ2-7
CDR3aa: CASSEGQGLYEQYF
CDR3nt: TGTGCCAGCAGTGAGGGACAGGGCCTCTACGAGCAGTACTTC

d_gene: .
abundance: once
v_gene: TRBV19
j_gene: TRBJ1-3
CDR3aa: CASNDLPDTIYF
CDR3nt: TGTGCCAGTAACGATCTCCCGGACACCATATATTTT

d_gene: .
abundance: .
v_gene: TRBV3-1/TRBV3-2
j_gene: TRBJ1-1
CDR3aa: CASSSKNTEAFF
CDR3nt: TGTGCCAGCAGCTCTAAGAACACTGAAGCTTTCTTT

d_gene: TRBD2
abundance: .
v_gene: TRBV18
j_gene: TRBJ2-5
CDR3aa: CASSPLGTSGRKETQYF
CDR3nt: TGTGCCAGCTCACCGCTAGGGACTAGCGGGAGAAAAGAGACCCAGTACTTC

d_gene: .
abundance: .
v_gene: TRBV6-5
j_gene: TRBJ1-1
CDR3aa: CASKVLMNTEAFF
CDR3nt: TGTGCCAGCAAAGTACTAATGAACACTGAAGCTTTCTTT

d_gene: .
abundance: .
v_gene: TRBV15
j_gene: TRBJ1-2
CDR3aa: CATSRDLGAGPTYGYTF
CDR3nt: TGTGCCACCAGCAGAGATTTAGGTGCAGGCCCCACCTATGGCTACACCTTC

d_gene: .
abundance: once
v_gene: TRBV28
j_gene: TRBJ1-2
CDR3aa: CASGTVGYGYTF
CDR3nt: TGTGCCAGCGGTACAGTTGGGTATGGCTACACCTTC